The source of this TCR beta chain is a study of T cells in Graves' hyperthyroidism and ophthalmopathy (dated by TCRdb to the late 2010s). Broadly, across the study: Peripheral blood was collected at initial diagnosis, before any treatment. To identify TCR V-J signatures that set the groups apart, the researchers used a discovery cohort of 90 to 100 patients, made up of approximately 43 with Graves' ophthalmopathy and some 58 with stable Graves' hyperthyroidism. An independent validation cohort of around 19 hyperthyroidism patients and 17 patients who later progressed to ophthalmopathy tested prospective prediction of ophthalmopathy. The approximately 100 discovery patients were divided at random into training and test sets in a 7:3 ratio. Thyroid tissue and blood T-cell repertoires from about 6 Graves' hyperthyroidism patients were also compared in the study. After blood sampling, hyperthyroidism patients were treated with methimazole at a starting dose of 30 mg daily, and ophthalmopathy patients were treated with high-dose intravenous methylprednisolone. The paper describes TCR Vbeta CDR3 sequencing of 130 to 150 peripheral blood samples, made up of fewer than 50 ophthalmopathy patients, 70 to 75 hyperthyroidism patients and roughly 17 progressor patients.

TCR beta CDR3 regions were amplified from RNA transcripts. A first-round RT-PCR of the TCR CDR3 used the HTBI primer set with the Qiagen OneStep RT-PCR kit. Libraries were constructed in a second round of multiplex PCR, after which size selection and purification were carried out. Paired-end sequencing of the libraries was performed with 100 bp reads on an Illumina HiSeq2000. The authors processed their data as follows. Raw data were processed with SOAPnuke, discarding reads with adapters, uncalled bases, mean Phred below 15, or no exact constant-primer or identifier match. COPE v1.2.5 was used to merge the high-quality paired reads, and each unique nucleotide sequence was defined as a clonotype. MiTCR v1.1 was used to align clonotypes to the IMGT TRBV, TRBD and TRBJ reference segments. Only V-J combinations with frequency above 0.0001, covering roughly 99% of repertoires, were analysed. The TCS score was defined as the ratio of F50 (clonal expansion) to E x V (chaos), calculated using BLOSUM62-based TCRdist between CDR3 peptides within each V-J. Welch's t-statistics and random forest reduced around 550 V-J features to roughly 13, which were used in a naive Bayes classifier (R e1071). The public sequencing data were trimmed at Q25 with fastp and processed into clonotypes with MiXCR by TCRdb, which kept only in-frame beta chains. For every CDR3 protein sequence, its rows merge into one entry that carries the most common genes and DNA. The V and J calls come from TCRdb's annotation, not from the publication. This sample has under 700,000 distinct CDR3 sequences in its table, and 16% of those were observed once. The top ten clonotypes cover under 20% of the sample.

The CDR3 goes from the cysteine to the phenylalanine over 14 residues. Only the CDR3 DNA stays, 42 bases, in frame from base 1. CDR1 and CDR2 were assigned from the germline V gene as SGHDT and YYEEEE. The V end gives up 0 bases and the J end 11 bases, leaving 10 bases in the junction not matched to a gene. Graves' hyperthyroidism was defined as stable when no progression to ophthalmopathy occurred over 18 months of follow-up. Hyperthyroidism patients were aged 18 to 65 years and newly diagnosed, with disease duration of less than 2 months. Exclusion was applied to patients with uncontrolled infections, other autoimmune diseases, pregnancy or lactation. Diagnoses were based on clinical symptoms, serum thyroxine and TRAb, thyroid ultrasound and orbital computed tomography. PBMCs were isolated from roughly 10 ml of fresh peripheral blood by Ficoll-Paque density gradient centrifugation. Total RNA was extracted with Trizol reagent, and quality was checked on an Agilent 2100 Bioanalyzer.

The full study reports these points: During validation, the model predicted progression to ophthalmopathy a median of around 6 months ahead of onset, with around 65% sensitivity and around 73% specificity. In cross-validation, a model built on a 13 V-J signature told ophthalmopathy apart from stable hyperthyroidism with approximately 90% sensitivity and 81% to 82% specificity, and in testing the same model reached 80%/75%. Blood samples also contained most of the expanded thyroid clonotypes (frequency above 0.001), which suggests that blood repertoires may reflect thyroid immune responses. No statistical method was used to set the sample size in advance, and investigators knew the group allocation.

This clonotype was counted between two and nine times. The specificity of this receptor is unknown. No base qualities exist here, and no much larger clone lies one base off it. Sequencing was carried out using blood. The origin of this receptor is a woman aged 18-35 years with Graves' hyperthyroidism. In this chain, TRBV5-6 is recombined with TRBJ1-1; TRBD1 aligns with 7 central bases. CDR3 reads: CASSLEPQGGRAFF. The DNA sequence follows: TGTGCCAGCAGCTTGGAGCCTCAGGGGGGTAGGGCTTTCTTT. Reference TRBV5-6 and TRBJ1-1 genes cover what lies past the CDR3, so the full variable domain is DAGVTQSPTHLIKTRGQQVTLRCSPKSGHDTVSWYQQALGQGPQFIFQYYEEEERQRGNFPDRFSGHQFPNYSSELNVNALLLGDSALYLCASSLEPQGGRAFFGQGTRLTVV.